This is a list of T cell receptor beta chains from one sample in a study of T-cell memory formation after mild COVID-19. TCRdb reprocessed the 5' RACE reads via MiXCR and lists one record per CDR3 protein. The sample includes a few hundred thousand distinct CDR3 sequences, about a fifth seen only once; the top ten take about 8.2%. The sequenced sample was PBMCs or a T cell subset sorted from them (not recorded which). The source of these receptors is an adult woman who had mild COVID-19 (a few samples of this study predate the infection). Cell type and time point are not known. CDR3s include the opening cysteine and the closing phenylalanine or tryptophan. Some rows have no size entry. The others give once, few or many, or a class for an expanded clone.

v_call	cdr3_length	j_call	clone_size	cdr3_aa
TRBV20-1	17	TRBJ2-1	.	CSAQGPGTSGGNNEQFF
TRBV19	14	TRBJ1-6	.	CASSSSAWGSPLHF
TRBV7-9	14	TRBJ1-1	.	CASSLGWRDTEAFF
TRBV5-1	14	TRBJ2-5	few	CASSGAGILETQYF
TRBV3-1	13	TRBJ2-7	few	CASSGGKGYEQYF
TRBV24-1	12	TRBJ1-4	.	CATSREDEKLFF
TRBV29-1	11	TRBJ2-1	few	CSVEDPNEQFF
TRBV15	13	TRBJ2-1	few	CATGPGPYNEQFF
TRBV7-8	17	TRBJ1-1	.	CASSPIGRLGVNTEAFF
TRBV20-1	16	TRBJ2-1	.	CSAPRPAGRAYNEQFF
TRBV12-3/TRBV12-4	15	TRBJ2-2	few	CASSNRAPNTGELFF
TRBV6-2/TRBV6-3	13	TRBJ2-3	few	CATILAGTDTQYF
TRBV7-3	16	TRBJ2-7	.	CASSLSSGGHPREQYF
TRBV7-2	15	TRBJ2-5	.	CASSFQTGLQETQYF
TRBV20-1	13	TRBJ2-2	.	CSALSGLTGELFF
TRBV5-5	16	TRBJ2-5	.	CASSLGQGAREETQYF
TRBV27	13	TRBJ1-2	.	CASSLIRGYGYTF
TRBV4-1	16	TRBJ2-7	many	CASSQEDRVGVDEQYF
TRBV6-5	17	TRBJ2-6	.	CASSWIGQLDGANVLTF
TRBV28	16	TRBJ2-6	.	CASSLVRGTGANVLTF
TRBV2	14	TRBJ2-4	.	CASSLQGIKNIQYF
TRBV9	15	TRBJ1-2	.	CASSVGEWKAYGYTF
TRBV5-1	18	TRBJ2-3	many	CASSSTGTRGGSTDTQYF
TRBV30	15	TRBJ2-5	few	CAWSPLSRRAETQYF
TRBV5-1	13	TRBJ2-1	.	CASSLEGSNEQFF
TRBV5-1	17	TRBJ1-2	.	CASSLTSGTQENYGYTF
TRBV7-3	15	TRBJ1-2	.	CASSLLGRGQEGYTF
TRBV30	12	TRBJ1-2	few	CAWSWTSSGYTF
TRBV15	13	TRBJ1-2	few	CATSRGGGYGYTF
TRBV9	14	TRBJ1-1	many	CASSPTGLNTEAFF
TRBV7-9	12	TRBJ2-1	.	CASSLDSGEQFF
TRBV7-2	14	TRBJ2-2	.	CASSREILTGELFF
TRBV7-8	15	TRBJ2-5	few	CASSLRGQIQETQYF
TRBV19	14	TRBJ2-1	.	CACQAGGDYNEQFF
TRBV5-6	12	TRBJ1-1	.	CASSFGTHEAFF
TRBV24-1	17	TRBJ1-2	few	CATSTGGGPTPFYGYTF
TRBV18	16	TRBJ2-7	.	CASSPSGLAGVYEQYF
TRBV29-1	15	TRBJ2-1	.	CSVEEGLAHPDEQFF
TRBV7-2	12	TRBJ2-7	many	CASSRDTYEQYF
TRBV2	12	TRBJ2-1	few	CAGRDQNNEQFF
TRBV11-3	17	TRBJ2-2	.	CASSLGTGTGGSGELFF
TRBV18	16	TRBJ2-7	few	CASSNLGAGTSYEQYF
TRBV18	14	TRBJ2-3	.	CASSPREGRDTQYF
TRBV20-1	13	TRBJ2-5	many	CGLKRESTETQYF
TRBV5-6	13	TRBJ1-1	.	CASSSRGSVEAFF
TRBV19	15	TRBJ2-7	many	CASSTLEGDSYEQYF
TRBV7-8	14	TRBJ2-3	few	CASSLVRRADTQYF
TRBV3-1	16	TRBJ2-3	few	CASSQTSGGFANTQYF
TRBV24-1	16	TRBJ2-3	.	CATSDPGLAGAHTQYF
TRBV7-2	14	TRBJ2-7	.	CASSMPSGRAGQYF
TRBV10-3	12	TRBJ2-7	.	CAISESTRGQYF
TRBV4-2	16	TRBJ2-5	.	CASSQGLRSTQETQYF
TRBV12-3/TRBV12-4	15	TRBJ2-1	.	CASSLDGASYNEQFF